These T cell receptor beta chains were read from a single sample in a study of blood T cell repertoires in COVID-19. The data were produced by immunoSEQ multiplex PCR, yet TCRdb's version contains in-frame clones alone and is incomplete. This table has approximately 250,000 clones, about 82% appearing once. What was sequenced was PBMCs or T cells enriched from blood (not recorded which). All receptors come from a woman aged 50 to 60 with acute COVID-19. Both conserved end residues are part of each CDR3. D genes are given only for firm matches. Size is omitted from some rows. Given values are once, few, many or a class for expanded clones.

size: -; D: -; V: TRBV7-2; J: TRBJ2-7; CDR3: CASSLGTSTGSYEQYF; DNA: TGTGCCAGCAGCTTAGGGACTTCTACGGGATCCTACGAGCAGTACTTC
size: few; D: -; V: TRBV29-1; J: TRBJ2-3; CDR3: CSVEAGRNTDTQYF; DNA: TGCAGCGTTGAAGCAGGGAGGAATACAGATACGCAGTATTTT
size: -; D: -; V: TRBV12-3/TRBV12-4; J: TRBJ2-7; CDR3: CASSSTGRGEQYF; DNA: TGTGCCAGCAGTTCTACAGGGAGGGGCGAGCAGTACTTC
size: -; D: TRBD1; V: TRBV3-1/TRBV3-2; J: TRBJ1-1; CDR3: CASSQRDSDALNTEAFF; DNA: TGTGCCAGCAGCCAGCGGGACAGCGACGCTTTGAACACTGAAGCTTTCTTT
size: once; D: TRBD1; V: TRBV19; J: TRBJ1-4; CDR3: CASEDRGITNEKLFF; DNA: TGTGCCAGCGAGGACAGGGGAATAACTAATGAAAAACTGTTTTTT
size: -; D: -; V: TRBV7-6; J: TRBJ2-3; CDR3: CASSPSTSADTQYF; DNA: TGTGCCAGCAGCCCTTCGACTAGTGCAGATACGCAGTATTTT
size: -; D: TRBD2; V: TRBV6-6; J: TRBJ2-5; CDR3: CASSPGRRTSGRLGQETQYF; DNA: TGTGCCAGCAGTCCTGGGCGAAGGACTAGCGGGAGGCTAGGGCAAGAGACCCAGTACTTC
size: -; D: TRBD1; V: TRBV24-1; J: TRBJ1-3; CDR3: CATCSGGTVNTSSGNTIYF; DNA: TGTGCCACCTGTTCAGGGGGAACCGTTAATACCAGCTCTGGAAACACCATATATTTT
size: -; D: TRBD2; V: TRBV3-1/TRBV3-2; J: TRBJ2-5; CDR3: CASSQRAGAIYF; DNA: TGTGCCAGCAGCCAACGAGCGGGGGCCATATACTTC
size: -; D: -; V: TRBV7-9; J: TRBJ2-5; CDR3: CATRRSWAQYF; DNA: TGTGCCACCAGGAGGAGTTGGGCCCAGTACTTC
size: few; D: -; V: TRBV10-1; J: TRBJ2-1; CDR3: CASSESSKAGSYNEQFF; DNA: TGCGCCAGCAGTGAGTCGAGTAAGGCGGGGAGTTACAATGAGCAGTTCTTC
size: -; D: TRBD1; V: TRBV18; J: TRBJ1-6; CDR3: CASSQRQGQYNSPLHF; DNA: TGTGCCAGCTCCCAACGACAGGGACAATATAATTCACCCCTCCACTTT
size: once; D: TRBD2; V: TRBV9; J: TRBJ2-5; CDR3: CASSLRGDLQETQYF; DNA: TGTGCCAGCAGCTTGCGGGGGGACCTGCAAGAGACCCAGTACTTC
size: -; D: TRBD1; V: TRBV19; J: TRBJ1-2; CDR3: CASSIRQGGDGYTF; DNA: TGTGCCAGTAGTATCCGACAGGGTGGGGATGGCTACACCTTC
size: -; D: -; V: TRBV5-6; J: TRBJ1-5; CDR3: CASSLRVSGYSNQPQHF; DNA: TGTGCCAGCAGCTTGCGCGTTTCGGGTTATAGCAATCAGCCCCAGCATTTT
size: -; D: TRBD1; V: TRBV7-9; J: TRBJ1-2; CDR3: CASSDLYWDSSNYGYTF; DNA: TGTGCCAGCAGCGATTTATACTGGGACAGCTCTAACTATGGCTACACCTTC
size: -; D: TRBD1; V: TRBV12-5; J: TRBJ1-5; CDR3: CASARDRAPQHF; DNA: TGTGCTAGTGCCCGGGACAGGGCCCCCCAGCATTTT
size: -; D: TRBD1; V: TRBV28; J: TRBJ2-5; CDR3: CASSLATGQETQYF; DNA: TGTGCCAGCAGTTTGGCGACAGGGCAAGAGACCCAGTACTTC
size: -; D: -; V: TRBV2; J: TRBJ2-2; CDR3: CASSPSARAAGELFF; DNA: TGTGCCAGCAGTCCCAGTGCCAGGGCAGCCGGGGAGCTGTTTTTT
size: -; D: -; V: TRBV11-3; J: TRBJ1-1; CDR3: CASSLRGNHQAFF; DNA: TGTGCCAGCAGCTTAAGGGGGAATCATCAAGCTTTCTTT
size: -; D: -; V: TRBV7-2; J: TRBJ1-6; CDR3: CASSPGGGPLHF; DNA: TGTGCCAGCAGCCCTGGCGGGGGACCCCTCCACTTT
size: -; D: -; V: TRBV2; J: TRBJ1-5; CDR3: CASRLRDTYNQPQHF; DNA: TGTGCCAGCAGGCTCCGGGACACCTACAATCAACCCCAGCATTTT
size: -; D: TRBD1; V: TRBV5-1; J: TRBJ2-1; CDR3: CASSQDRGLRNEQFF; DNA: TGCGCCAGCAGCCAGGACAGGGGGCTGAGAAATGAGCAGTTCTTC
size: -; D: TRBD1; V: TRBV30; J: TRBJ2-7; CDR3: CAWSAGDRGTYEQYF; DNA: TGTGCCTGGAGTGCAGGGGACAGGGGAACCTACGAGCAGTACTTC